The present TCR beta chain was sequenced within a study of CD8+CD57+ T cells in acquired aplastic anemia. The ends were cut back, 6 bases at V and 2 bases at J, with 14 bases in the middle. The CDR3 totals 14 residues. The TCR beta profiling, which covered VDJ combination and CDR3 sequence, was carried out using genomic DNA as the template. Using its own MiXCR run on the reads, TCRdb lists one record per CDR3 protein. The sample comprises hundreds of thousands of distinct CDR3 sequences, 65% to 75% of which are singletons, and 3% to 4.5% rests with the top ten. This chain joins TRBV12-3 or TRBV12-4 and TRBJ2-7, with D tentatively TRBD1 (6 bases). Sequenced: sorted CD4+, CD8+, or CD8+CD57+ T cells (not recorded which) from PBMCs. The sequence came from a human donor in good health, serving as a control. This CDR3 is CASSWTDHTYEQYF. CDR3 bases: TGTGCCAGCAGCTGGACAGACCACACCTACGAGCAGTACTTC.